A single sample is the source of the 21 T cell receptor beta chains below, sequenced in a study of blood T cell repertoires in COVID-19. The repertoire was sequenced with immunoSEQ multiplex PCR; TCRdb's copy has only in-frame clones and lacks some. The table has fewer than 200,000 clones, 88% seen once; the top ten hold approximately 9.4%. The sequenced sample consisted of PBMCs or T cells enriched from blood (not recorded which). These receptors were taken from a woman in her late teens or twenties who had recovered from COVID-19.

V usage is TRBV5-1 and J usage is TRBJ1-1; weak D call: TRBD1 (5 bases). V gave up 5 bases and J gave up 1 base, with 9 bases separating them. Germline V gene data show CDR1 as SGHRS and CDR2 as YFSETQ. The CDR3 contains 13 residues. CDR3 coding DNA: TGCGCCAGCAGTTCTACAGGGAACACTGAAGCTTTCTTT. Protein: CASSSTGNTEAFF. Full variable domain (missing parts from reference TRBV5-1 and TRBJ1-1): KAGVTQTPRYLIKTRGQQVTLSCSPISGHRSVSWYQQTPGQGLQFLFEYFSETQRNKGNFPGRFSGRQFSNSRSEMNVSTLELGDSALYLCASSSTGNTEAFFGQGTRLTVV.

The V gene is TRBV19, the J gene TRBJ1-2, with 8 positions matching TRBD1. V lost 7 bases to trimming and J lost 2 bases; unmatched junction nucleotides: 9. Germline-derived CDR1 and CDR2 are LNHDA and SQIVND (reference sequence). CDR3 length equals 15 residues. The CDR3 loop reads CASTLGAGGNYGYTF. As DNA, the CDR3 is TGTGCCAGTACCCTAGGGGCAGGGGGCAACTATGGCTACACCTTC.

This rearrangement joins TRBV7-9 to TRBJ2-3, with 7 bases matching TRBD2. This CDR3 has 18 amino acids. Looked up from germline, CDR1 is SEHNR and CDR2 is FQNEAQ (reference sequence). Trimming removed 1 base from V and 2 bases from J; junction bases left unmatched: 12. The CDR3 is CASSLGVGSGGSTDTQYF. The CDR3 DNA follows: TGTGCCAGCAGCTTAGGGGTAGGTTCGGGAGGCTCCACAGATACGCAGTATTTT.

This sequence joins TRBV13 and TRBJ1-2; TRBD1 agrees at 8 bases. The CDR3 consists of 15 residues. Germline V gene data show CDR1 as PRHDT and CDR2 as FYEKMQ (reference sequence). The ends lost 4 bases at V and 2 bases at J; junction bases unmatched: 6. Written as DNA, the CDR3 is TGTGCCAGCAGCTCGGGGCCAGGGGGCAACTATGGCTACACCTTC. It specifies CASSSGPGGNYGYTF.

The genes are TRBV19 and TRBJ2-7; 8 bases fit TRBD1. The V gene's germline CDR1 is LNHDA and CDR2 SQIVND (reference sequence). This CDR3 comprises 15 residues. Trimming removed 4 bases from V and 4 bases from J; junction bases left unmatched: 9. The CDR3, as DNA: TGTGCCAGTAGTACCCTCGCCGGGACAGGATACGAGCAGTACTTC. Protein product: CASSTLAGTGYEQYF. Complete variable domain (other parts from reference TRBV19 and TRBJ2-7): DGGITQSPKYLFRKEGQNVTLSCEQNLNHDAMYWYRQDPGQGLRLIYYSQIVNDFQKGDIAEGYSVSREKKESFPLTVTSAQKNPTAFYLCASSTLAGTGYEQYFGPGTRLTVT.

The chain recombines TRBV5-1 with TRBJ1-3; 7 bases align to TRBD1. V dropped 4 bases and J dropped 4; count of bases not matched to a gene: 8. Germline CDR1 is SGHRS and CDR2 is YFSETQ. This CDR3 spans 15 amino acids. The CDR3 here is CASSTGTAEGNTIYF. CDR3 nucleotide sequence: TGCGCCAGCAGCACCGGGACAGCCGAAGGAAACACCATATATTTT.

The chain is built from TRBV20-1 and TRBJ1-2; D unclear. The CDR3 loop spans 13 amino acids. V lost 3 bases and J lost 3, with 11 bases in between. Germline CDR1 reads DFQATT; CDR2 reads SNEGSKA (reference sequence). CDR3 in DNA: TGCAGTGCTAGTATCCCGGGGTACTATGGCTACACCTTC. Translating it yields CSASIPGYYGYTF.

The rearrangement joins TRBV28 to TRBJ1-2, with TRBD1 matching 7 bases. This CDR3 has 13 residues. Germline CDR1 is MDHEN and CDR2 is SYDVKM. The J segment lost 4 bases and the V segment lost 3 bases, leaving 2 bases of the junction unmatched. The CDR3 protein is CASSLGQFYGYTF. The CDR3 region has the DNA TGTGCCAGCAGTTTGGGACAGTTCTATGGCTACACCTTC.

The sample holds a few counts of this clone. The chain links TRBV20-1 to TRBJ1-2; TRBD1 matches at 7 bases. The CDR3 consists of 11 residues. Germline CDR1 reads DFQATT; CDR2 reads SNEGSKA (reference sequence). V dropped 8 bases and J dropped 8; count of bases not matched to a gene: 8. CDR3 sequence reads: CSPGGAGGYTF. The CDR3 DNA is TGCAGTCCAGGGGGAGCAGGGGGCTACACCTTC.

This chain connects TRBV28 to TRBJ2-7; D might be TRBD1 (5 bases). This CDR3 comprises 14 residues. Germline CDR1 reads MDHEN; CDR2 reads SYDVKM. The V gene lost 4 bases and the J gene lost 7 bases, with 17 bases spanning the gap. The CDR3, as DNA: TGTGCCAGCAGTTCCTTTCAGGGATTGGGAGAGCAGTACTTC. Its protein product is CASSSFQGLGEQYF.

The chain carries TRBV19 and TRBJ2-1, with TRBD2 identical over 7 bases. Losses at the gene ends were 6 bases for V and 5 bases for J; bases not matched to a gene: 4. In germline, CDR1 is LNHDA, CDR2 SQIVND (reference sequence). The CDR3 loop spans 13 amino acids. CDR3: CASSKRGDNEQFF. For the CDR3, the DNA is TGTGCCAGTAGCAAACGGGGGGACAATGAGCAGTTCTTC.

This CDR3 reads CASSHTGSEQYF. For the CDR3, the DNA is TGTGCCAGCAGTCACACAGGGTCCGAGCAGTACTTC. The chain links TRBV6-5 to TRBJ2-7; a possible D gene is TRBD1 (6 bases). Germline values: CDR1 MNHEY, CDR2 SVGAGI. V was cut by 5 bases and J by 6 bases, with 11 bases left in between. The CDR3 consists of 12 residues.

The chain is built from TRBV4-1 and TRBJ1-1; 8 nucleotides line up with TRBD1. The germline CDR1 and CDR2 sequences are MGHRA and YSYEKL. The CDR3 contains 14 residues. V trimming: 1 base; J trimming: 8 bases; junction bases outside the gene matches: 6. The CDR3, as DNA: TGCGCCAGCAGCCAAGGCAGGGGGCGGAAAGAAGCTTTCTTT. Translation: CASSQGRGRKEAFF.

The chain employs TRBV4-1 and TRBJ2-2; a possible D gene is TRBD1 (5 bases). This CDR3 comprises 16 residues. Germline V gives CDR1 MGHRA, CDR2 YSYEKL. Deletions cut 1 base from V and 4 bases from J, with 13 bases between. The CDR3 nucleotides read TGCGCCAGCAGCCAAGTCATTTCCAGGGTCACCGGGGAGCTGTTTTTT. Protein: CASSQVISRVTGELFF.

A single count supports this clone. The chain has TRBV5-1 and TRBJ1-3; D is uncertain. V was cut by 1 base and J by 2 bases, with 4 bases left in between. This CDR3 comprises 13 residues. The germline CDR1 and CDR2 sequences are SGHRS and YFSETQ. This CDR3 reads CASSLPAGNTIYF. In nucleotides, the CDR3 is TGCGCCAGCAGCTTGCCAGCTGGAAACACCATATATTTT.

The chain couples TRBV9 to TRBJ2-4, with 12 bases identical to TRBD2. Germline trimming cut 2 bases from V and 6 bases from J; bases unmatched to any gene: 6. This CDR3 spans 16 amino acids. Germline CDR1 reads SGDLS; CDR2 reads YYNGEE. The CDR3 nucleotides are TGTGCCAGCAGCGTTCTAGCGGGGGGGCCAAGAAACATTCAGTACTTC. The encoded protein is CASSVLAGGPRNIQYF. Supplemented by reference TRBV9 and TRBJ2-4, the full variable domain reads DSGVTQTPKHLITATGQRVTLRCSPRSGDLSVYWYQQSLDQGLQFLIQYYNGEERAKGNILERFSAQQFPDLHSELNLSSLELGDSALYFCASSVLAGGPRNIQYFGAGTRLSVL.

This clone was recorded only once. The chain couples TRBV18 to TRBJ1-1; tentatively, D is TRBD1 (6 bases). Germline V gene lookup returns CDR1 KGHSH and CDR2 LQKENI. The CDR3 totals 15 residues. The V end lost 2 bases, the J end lost 2 bases, and 12 bases lay between the germline ends. CDR3 region: CASSPTPGDNTEAFF. The DNA for the CDR3 is TGTGCCAGCTCACCAACCCCAGGGGATAACACTGAAGCTTTCTTT.

The rearrangement uses TRBV6-8 and TRBJ1-1; maybe TRBD1 (6 bases). The CDR3 consists of 14 residues. Germline CDR1 MNHGY, CDR2 SAAAGT. Trimming stripped 11 bases from V and 5 bases from J, with 21 bases between. CDR3 DNA sequence: TGTGCCTTTGAGGGGGGGCGGGTACGTACTGAAGCTTTCTTT. It codes for CAFEGGRVRTEAFF.

This clone was detected once. The chain's CDR3 is CASMGQPRYEQYF. The CDR3 DNA sequence: TGTGCCAGCATGGGACAGCCACGCTACGAGCAGTACTTC. The V call is TRBV2, the J call TRBJ2-7, with 7 bases matching TRBD1. Germline CDR1 reads SNHLY; CDR2 reads FYNNEI. The CDR3 totals 13 residues. The ends lost 7 bases at V and 3 bases at J; junction bases unmatched: 6.

The chain couples TRBV7-6 to TRBJ2-1; TRBD2 matches 10 bases. V dropped 4 bases and J dropped 0; count of bases not matched to a gene: 3. The CDR3 is 16 residues long. CDR1 is SGHVS and CDR2 is FNYEAQ in the germline V gene. Here the CDR3 reads CASSSGLADSYNEQFF. The CDR3 DNA sequence: TGTGCCAGCAGCTCAGGACTAGCGGACTCCTACAATGAGCAGTTCTTC. The whole variable domain, remainder taken from reference TRBV7-6 and TRBJ2-1, is GAGVSQSPRYKVTKRGQDVALRCDPISGHVSLYWYRQALGQGPEFLTYFNYEAQQDKSGLPNDRFSAERPEGSISTLTIQRTEQRDSAMYRCASSSGLADSYNEQFFGPGTRLTVL.

The chain has TRBV30 and TRBJ2-1; D is perhaps TRBD2 (6 bases). The CDR3 is 13 residues long. From germline, CDR1 is GTSNPN and CDR2 SVGIG (reference sequence). The ends were cut back, 8 bases at V and 1 base at J, with 12 bases in the middle. The CDR3 bases are TGTGCCACGCTGGCGGGGTCCTACAATGAGCAGTTCTTC. Translated, it gives CATLAGSYNEQFF.